This T cell receptor beta chain originates from a study of long-term antiretroviral therapy in people with HIV. immunoSEQ v3.0 was run at survey level. Only in-frame clones appear in the TCRdb table, and some are missing; sequencing was by immunoSEQ multiplex PCR. The sample holds about 28,000 clones; roughly 80% are singletons and the top ten take 6% to 8%. Sequencing was performed on unsorted PBMCs, taken 0.3 years after starting antiretroviral therapy. This clonotype originated in a man aged 40-49 years with HIV.

CDR3 in amino acids: CASSEAPGQGNQPQHF. CDR3 nucleotide sequence: TGTGCCAGCAGTGAAGCGCCCGGACAGGGCAATCAGCCCCAGCATTTT. J is TRBJ1-5 and V is TRBV6-1; 7 bases map to TRBD1. Trimming took 0 bases from V and 2 from J; bases not matched to a gene: 4. The CDR3 loop spans 16 amino acids. CDR1 MNHNS and CDR2 SASEGT come from the germline V gene.